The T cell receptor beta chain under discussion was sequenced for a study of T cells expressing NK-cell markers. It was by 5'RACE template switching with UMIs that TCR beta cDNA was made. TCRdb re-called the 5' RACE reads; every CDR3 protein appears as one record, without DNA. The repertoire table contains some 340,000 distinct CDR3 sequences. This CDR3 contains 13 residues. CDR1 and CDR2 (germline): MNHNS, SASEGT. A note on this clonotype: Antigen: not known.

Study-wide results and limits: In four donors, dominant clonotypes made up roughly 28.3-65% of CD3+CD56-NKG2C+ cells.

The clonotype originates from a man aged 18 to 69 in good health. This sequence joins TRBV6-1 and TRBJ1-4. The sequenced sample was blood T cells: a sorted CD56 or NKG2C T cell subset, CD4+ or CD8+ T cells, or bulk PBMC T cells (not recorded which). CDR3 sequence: CASAGATNEKLFF.